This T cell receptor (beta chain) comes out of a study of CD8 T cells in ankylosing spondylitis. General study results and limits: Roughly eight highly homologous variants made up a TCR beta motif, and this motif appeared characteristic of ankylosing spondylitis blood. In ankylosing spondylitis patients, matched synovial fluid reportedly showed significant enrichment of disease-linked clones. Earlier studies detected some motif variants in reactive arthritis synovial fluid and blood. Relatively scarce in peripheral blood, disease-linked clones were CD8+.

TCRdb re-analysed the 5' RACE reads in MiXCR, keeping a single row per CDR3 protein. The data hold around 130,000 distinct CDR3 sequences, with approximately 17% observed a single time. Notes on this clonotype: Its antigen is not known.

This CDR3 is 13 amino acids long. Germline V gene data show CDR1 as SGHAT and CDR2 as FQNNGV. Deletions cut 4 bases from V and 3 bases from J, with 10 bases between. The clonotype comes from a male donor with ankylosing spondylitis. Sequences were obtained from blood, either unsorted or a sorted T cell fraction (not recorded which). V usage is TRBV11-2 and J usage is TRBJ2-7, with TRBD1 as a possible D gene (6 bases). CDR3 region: CASSYGQFYEQYF. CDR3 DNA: TGTGCCAGCAGCTACGGACAGTTCTACGAGCAGTACTTC.